What follows describes a single T cell receptor (beta chain). These data originate in a study of blood T cell repertoires in COVID-19. Background on the study: In each case, the material was cDNA or gDNA derived from T cells, B-cell-depleted T cells, or PBMCs.

The CDR3 extends over 16 amino acids. The V gene's germline CDR1 is LGHNA and CDR2 YNFKEQ. J lost 4 bases, V lost 0 bases, and 7 bases had no gene match. Per the original data handling: Nucleated cell counts were estimated from reference gene primer amplification. Sequenced by immunoSEQ multiplex PCR; TCRdb stores in-frame clones only, minus some. V, J and clone size are those of that table, while D and trimming were read from the DNA. The table includes 250,000 to 300,000 clones, 86% detected once. This sequence originates from a man between 18 and 35 years old with active or convalescent COVID-19. The chain links TRBV4-2 to TRBJ2-3; TRBD2 agrees at 7 bases. Sequencing input: peripheral blood. The CDR3 loop is CASSQEWRELADTQYF. In DNA, the CDR3 is TGTGCCAGCAGCCAAGAATGGCGGGAGTTGGCAGATACGCAGTATTTT.